These 5 T cell receptor beta chains share one sample of origin, sequenced in a study of blood T cell repertoires in COVID-19. TCRdb keeps only in-frame clones here, not all; method: immunoSEQ multiplex PCR. The sample carries around 150,000 clones, 70% to 90% recorded once. Sample: peripheral blood. The receptors derive from a man between 18 and 29 years old with acute or convalescent COVID-19.

This sequence joins TRBV5-8 and TRBJ1-1, with a possible D match to TRBD1 (5 bases). Germline V gives CDR1 SGHTS, CDR2 YDEGEE. This CDR3 is 14 amino acids long. With 2 bases removed from V and 0 bases from J, the gap between germline ends came to 8 bases. The CDR3 reads CASSFDRMNTEAFF. For the CDR3, the DNA is TGTGCCAGCAGCTTTGACAGAATGAACACTGAAGCTTTCTTT.

This rearrangement joins TRBV4-1 to TRBJ2-7; possible D gene TRBD1, 6 bases. V lost 4 bases and J lost 0, with 13 bases in between. The germline V gene has CDR1 MGHRA and CDR2 YSYEKL. The CDR3 is 15 amino acids. The CDR3 DNA sequence: TGCGCCAGCAGCCGTATAGGACAGAGCTCCTACGAGCAGTACTTC. Translating it yields CASSRIGQSSYEQYF.

This chain joins TRBV12-3 or TRBV12-4 and TRBJ1-1; D call uncertain. Deletions cut 5 bases from V and 1 base from J, with 8 bases between. The CDR3 sequence is 13 residues long. Here the CDR3 reads CASSPLENTEAFF. The CDR3 DNA sequence: TGTGCCAGCAGTCCCCTAGAGAACACTGAAGCTTTCTTT.

This sequence joins TRBV7-9 and TRBJ2-4, with 7 bases matching TRBD1. The CDR3 has 15 residues. Germline loops: CDR1 SEHNR, CDR2 FQNEAQ (reference sequence). The V gene end was trimmed by 3 bases and the J gene end by 3 bases; junction bases not matched to a gene: 5. This chain's CDR3 is CASSLSRDSKNIQYF. Written as DNA, the CDR3 is TGTGCCAGCAGCTTGAGCCGGGACAGCAAAAACATTCAGTACTTC.

The rearrangement joins TRBV30 to TRBJ2-5; TRBD2 matches at 8 bases. CDR1 is GTSNPN and CDR2 is SVGIG in the germline V gene (reference sequence). This CDR3 spans 16 amino acids. The V segment lost 1 base and the J segment 0 bases; nucleotides outside the gene matches: 7. CDR3 DNA sequence: TGTGCCTGGAGTGCCTTGGGCGGGGGGTACCAAGAGACCCAGTACTTC. Translating gives CAWSALGGGYQETQYF.